Described below is a single TCR beta chain sequence and its context. Its antigen remains unknown. The sample originates from a study of identical twins. Study-level findings and limits: Beta out-of-frame sequences showed weaker excess sharing between twins.

This CDR3 contains 14 residues. With 7 bases clipped from V and 7 bases from J, the junction kept 8 bases outside the gene matches. The germline V gene has CDR1 DFQATT and CDR2 SNEGSKA (reference sequence). Unique molecular identifiers were in the cDNA, with template-switch universal primer binding. TCRdb re-derived calls from the 5' RACE reads in MiXCR, one entry per CDR3 protein. The profile shows 500,000 to 550,000 distinct CDR3 sequences, more than 20% of them singletons. Separately, the same data were catalogued under a study of yellow fever vaccine responses in identical twins.

The sequence was collected from a woman younger than 30 in good health. The specimen was CD4+ T cells sorted from blood. The chain carries TRBV20-1 and TRBJ2-3; 13 nucleotides align to TRBD2. The CDR3 DNA is TGCAGTGGGAGACTAGCGGGAGGAACAAATACGCAGTATTTT. Protein: CSGRLAGGTNTQYF.